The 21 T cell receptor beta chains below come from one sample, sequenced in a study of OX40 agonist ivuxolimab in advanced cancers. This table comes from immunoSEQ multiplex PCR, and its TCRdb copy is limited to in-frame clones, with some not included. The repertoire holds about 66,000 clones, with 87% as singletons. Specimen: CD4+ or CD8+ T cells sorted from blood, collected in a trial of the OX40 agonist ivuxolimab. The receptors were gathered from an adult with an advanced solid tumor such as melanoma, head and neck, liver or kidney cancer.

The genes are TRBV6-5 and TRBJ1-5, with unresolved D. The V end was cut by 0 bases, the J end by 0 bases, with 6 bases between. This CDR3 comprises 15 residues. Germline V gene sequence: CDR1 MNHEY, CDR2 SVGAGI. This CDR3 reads CASSYSLDSNQPQHF. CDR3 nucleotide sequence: TGTGCCAGCAGTTACTCTCTTGATAGCAATCAGCCCCAGCATTTT.

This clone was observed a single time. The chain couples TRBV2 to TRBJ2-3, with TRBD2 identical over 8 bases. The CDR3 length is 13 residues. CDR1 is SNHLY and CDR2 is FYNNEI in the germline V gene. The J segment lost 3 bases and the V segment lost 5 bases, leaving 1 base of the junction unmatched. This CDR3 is CASSSGGTDTQYF. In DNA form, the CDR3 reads TGTGCCAGCAGTAGCGGGGGAACAGATACGCAGTATTTT.

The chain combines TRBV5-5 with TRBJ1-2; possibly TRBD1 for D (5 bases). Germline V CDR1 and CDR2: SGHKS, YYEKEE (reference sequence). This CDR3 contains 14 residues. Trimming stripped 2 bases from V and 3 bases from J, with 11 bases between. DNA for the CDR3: TGTGCCAGCAGCTTTTCAGAGGGGTACTATGGCTACACCTTC. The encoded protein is CASSFSEGYYGYTF.

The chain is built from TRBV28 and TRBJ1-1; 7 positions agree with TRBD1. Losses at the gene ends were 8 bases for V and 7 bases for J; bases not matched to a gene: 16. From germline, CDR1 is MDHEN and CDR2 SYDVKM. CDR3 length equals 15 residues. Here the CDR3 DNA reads TGTGCCAGCCACCCCCGGGACAGACCTTTATTTGAAGCTTTCTTT. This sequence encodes CASHPRDRPLFEAFF.

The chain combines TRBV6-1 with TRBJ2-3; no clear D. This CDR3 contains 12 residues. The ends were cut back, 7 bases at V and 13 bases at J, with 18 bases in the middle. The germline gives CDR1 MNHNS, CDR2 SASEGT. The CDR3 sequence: CASTTVPYAEYF. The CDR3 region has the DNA TGTGCCAGCACCACCGTCCCATACGCAGAGTATTTT.

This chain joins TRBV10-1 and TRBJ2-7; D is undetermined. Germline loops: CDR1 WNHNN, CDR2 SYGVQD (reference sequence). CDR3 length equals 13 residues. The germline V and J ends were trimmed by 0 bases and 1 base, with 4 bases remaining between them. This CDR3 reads CASSESGSYEQYF. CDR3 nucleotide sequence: TGCGCCAGCAGTGAGTCGGGGTCCTACGAGCAGTACTTC.

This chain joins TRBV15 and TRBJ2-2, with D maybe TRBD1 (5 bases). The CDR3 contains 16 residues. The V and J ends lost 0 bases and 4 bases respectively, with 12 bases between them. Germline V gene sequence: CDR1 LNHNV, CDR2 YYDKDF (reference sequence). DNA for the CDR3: TGTGCCACCAGCAGAGAGCCCCAAGGGGTCACCGGGGAGCTGTTTTTT. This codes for CATSREPQGVTGELFF.

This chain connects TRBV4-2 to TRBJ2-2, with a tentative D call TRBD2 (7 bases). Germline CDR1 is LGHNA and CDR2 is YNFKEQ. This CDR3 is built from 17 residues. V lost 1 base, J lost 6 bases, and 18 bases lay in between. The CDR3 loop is CASSQVLLTGRAGELFF. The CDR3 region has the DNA TGTGCCAGCAGCCAAGTTCTTCTAACAGGGAGGGCCGGGGAGCTGTTTTTT.

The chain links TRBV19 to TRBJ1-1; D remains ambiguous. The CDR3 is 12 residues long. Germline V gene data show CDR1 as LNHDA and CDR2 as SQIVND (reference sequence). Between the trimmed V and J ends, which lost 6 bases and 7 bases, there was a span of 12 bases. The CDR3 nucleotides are TGTGCCAGTAGCCTCCGGGAGAATGAAGCTTTCTTT. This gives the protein CASSLRENEAFF.

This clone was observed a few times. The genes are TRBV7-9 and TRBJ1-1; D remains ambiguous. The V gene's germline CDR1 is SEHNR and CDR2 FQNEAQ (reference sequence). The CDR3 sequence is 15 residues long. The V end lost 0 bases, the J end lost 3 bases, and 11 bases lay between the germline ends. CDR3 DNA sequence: TGTGCCAGCAGCTTAGCCGGAGGAGGTGACACTGAAGCTTTCTTT. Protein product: CASSLAGGGDTEAFF.

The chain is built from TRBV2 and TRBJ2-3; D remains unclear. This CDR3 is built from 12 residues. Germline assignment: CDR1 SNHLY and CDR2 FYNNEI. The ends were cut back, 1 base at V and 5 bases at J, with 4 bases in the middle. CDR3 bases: TGTGCCAGCAGTGAAGGGAGAGATACGCAGTATTTT. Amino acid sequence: CASSEGRDTQYF. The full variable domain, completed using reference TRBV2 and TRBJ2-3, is EPEVTQTPSHQVTQMGQEVILRCVPISNHLYFYWYRQILGQKVEFLVSFYNNEISEKSEIFDDQFSVERPDGSNFTLKIRSTKLEDSAMYFCASSEGRDTQYFGPGTRLTVL.

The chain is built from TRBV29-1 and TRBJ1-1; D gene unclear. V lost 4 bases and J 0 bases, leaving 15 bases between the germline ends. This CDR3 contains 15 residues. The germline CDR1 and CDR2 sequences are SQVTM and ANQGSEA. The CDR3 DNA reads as TGCAGCGTTGTTGACCCCTACCCGATGAACACTGAAGCTTTCTTT. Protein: CSVVDPYPMNTEAFF.

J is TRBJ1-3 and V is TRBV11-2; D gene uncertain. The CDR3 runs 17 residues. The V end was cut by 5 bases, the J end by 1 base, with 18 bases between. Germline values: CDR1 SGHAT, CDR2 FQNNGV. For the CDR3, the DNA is TGTGCCAGCAGCATCTCCCGGGTCCGACCATCTGGAAACACCATATATTTT. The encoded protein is CASSISRVRPSGNTIYF.

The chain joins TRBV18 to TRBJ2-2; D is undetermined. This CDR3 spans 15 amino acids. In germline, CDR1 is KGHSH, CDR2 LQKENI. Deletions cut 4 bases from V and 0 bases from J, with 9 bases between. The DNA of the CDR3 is TGTGCCAGCTCACGTACGGTCACGAACACCGGGGAGCTGTTTTTT. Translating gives CASSRTVTNTGELFF. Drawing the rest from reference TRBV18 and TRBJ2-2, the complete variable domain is NAGVMQNPRHLVRRRGQEARLRCSPMKGHSHVYWYRQLPEEGLKFMVYLQKENIIDESGMPKERFSAEFPKEGPSILRIQQVVRGDSAAYFCASSRTVTNTGELFFGEGSRLTVL.

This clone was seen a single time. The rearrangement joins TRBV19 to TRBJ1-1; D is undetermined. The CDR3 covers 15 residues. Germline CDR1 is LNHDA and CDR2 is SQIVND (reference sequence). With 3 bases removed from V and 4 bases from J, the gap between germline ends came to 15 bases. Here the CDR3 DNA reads TGTGCCAGTAGTATCGGGAACATCCGGAGCACTGAAGCTTTCTTT. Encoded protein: CASSIGNIRSTEAFF.

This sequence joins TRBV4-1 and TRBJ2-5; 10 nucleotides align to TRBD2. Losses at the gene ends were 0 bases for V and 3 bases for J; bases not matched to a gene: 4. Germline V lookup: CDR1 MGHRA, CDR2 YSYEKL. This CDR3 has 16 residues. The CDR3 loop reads CASSQDGAGGEETQYF. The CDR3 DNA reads TGCGCCAGCAGCCAAGATGGAGCGGGGGGGGAAGAGACCCAGTACTTC.

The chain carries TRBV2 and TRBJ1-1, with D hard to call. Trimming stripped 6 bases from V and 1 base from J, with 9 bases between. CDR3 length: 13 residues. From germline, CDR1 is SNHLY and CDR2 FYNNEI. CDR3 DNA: TGTGCCAGCAGGCAACTTGAGAACACTGAAGCTTTCTTT. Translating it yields CASRQLENTEAFF.

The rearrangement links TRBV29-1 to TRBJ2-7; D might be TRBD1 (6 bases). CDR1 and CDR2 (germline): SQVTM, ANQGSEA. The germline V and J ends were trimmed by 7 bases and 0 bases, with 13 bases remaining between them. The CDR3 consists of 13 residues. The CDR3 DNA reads TGCAGCGGGGGTCAGGGGAGCTCCTACGAGCAGTACTTC. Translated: CSGGQGSSYEQYF.

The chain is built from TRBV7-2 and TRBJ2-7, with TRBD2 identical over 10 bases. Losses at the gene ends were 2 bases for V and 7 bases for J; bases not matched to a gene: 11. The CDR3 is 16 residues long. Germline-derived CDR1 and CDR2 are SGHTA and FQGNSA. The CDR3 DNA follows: TGTGCCAGCAGCTTACGGGCGCTAGCGGGAGTGGGGGAGCAGTACTTC. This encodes CASSLRALAGVGEQYF.

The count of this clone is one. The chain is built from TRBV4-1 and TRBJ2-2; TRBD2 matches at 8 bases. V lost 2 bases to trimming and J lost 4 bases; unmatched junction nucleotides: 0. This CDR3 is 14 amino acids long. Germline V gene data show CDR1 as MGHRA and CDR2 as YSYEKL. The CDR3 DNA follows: TGCGCCAGCAGCCAACTAGCGGGCACCGGGGAGCTGTTTTTT. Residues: CASSQLAGTGELFF.

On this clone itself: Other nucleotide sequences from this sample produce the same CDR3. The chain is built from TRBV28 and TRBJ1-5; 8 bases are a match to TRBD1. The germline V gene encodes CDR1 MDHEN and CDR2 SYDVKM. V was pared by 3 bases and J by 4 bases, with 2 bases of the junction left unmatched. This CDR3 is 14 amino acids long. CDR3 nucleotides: TGTGCCAGCAGTTTCACAGGGGGTAATCAGCCCCAGCATTTT. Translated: CASSFTGGNQPQHF.